Shown below are 12 T cell receptor beta chains from a single sample sequenced in a study of CXCR3-negative and CXCR3-positive naive CD8 T cells. The TRB cDNA libraries were prepared by 5' RACE with UMI labels. Reanalyzing the 5' RACE reads, TCRdb keeps one entry per CDR3 protein, without DNA. Here the sample table reports tens of thousands of distinct CDR3 sequences. The sample consisted of naive CXCR3- CD8+ T cells from blood. Sample subset: CD45RO-CCR7+CD27+CD95- naive CD8+ T cells lacking CXCR3 (TNR3-). These receptors were obtained from a human donor in good health. Some clones in this sample may be carry-over from other donors' samples.

V usage is TRBV4-3 and J usage is TRBJ2-7; with no DNA, the TCRdb D assignment of TRBD2 cannot be verified. The CDR3 totals 17 residues. Germline assignment: CDR1 LGHNA and CDR2 YSLEER. The CDR3 spells CASSQDTLARDTYEQYF.

The chain combines TRBV11-2 with TRBJ2-5; with no DNA, the TCRdb D assignment of TRBD2 cannot be verified. The CDR3 length is 13 residues. From germline, CDR1 is SGHAT and CDR2 FQNNGV. The CDR3 region is CASSFPGGPAQYF.

The V call is TRBV7-9, the J call TRBJ1-1; the D call from TCRdb, TRBD1, cannot be confirmed without DNA. The germline V gene has CDR1 SEHNR and CDR2 FQNEAQ (reference sequence). The CDR3 is 16 amino acids. CDR3 sequence reads: CASSFLPSQVNTEAFF.

The chain uses TRBV27 and TRBJ1-5. Germline CDR1 is MNHEY and CDR2 is SMNVEV (reference sequence). CDR3 size: 12 residues. The CDR3: CASSLSNQPQHF.

This chain links TRBV14 with TRBJ2-7; TCRdb outputs TRBD1, but without DNA this stays unchecked. This CDR3 has 14 residues. The V gene's germline CDR1 is SGHDN and CDR2 FVKESK. The CDR3: CASSQWTGTNEQYF.

According to its frequency, this clonotype is medium-sized. The chain is built from TRBV4-3 and TRBJ1-1. This CDR3 spans 14 amino acids. CDR1 and CDR2 (germline): LGHNA, YSLEER. CDR3 sequence reads: CASSRGRLNTEAFF.

The chain is built from TRBV29-1 and TRBJ1-1. Germline assignment: CDR1 SQVTM and CDR2 ANQGSEA. This CDR3 region has 13 residues. This CDR3 reads CSVVGYQDTEAFF.

The chain's CDR3 is CATSAQGLGNEQFF. The chain carries TRBV9 and TRBJ2-1. Germline assignment: CDR1 SGDLS and CDR2 YYNGEE. The CDR3 consists of 14 residues.

The chain is built from TRBV20-1 and TRBJ2-2; TCRdb designates TRBD2, a call that cannot be tested without DNA. There are 17 residues in the CDR3. Germline CDR1 reads DFQATT; CDR2 reads SNEGSKA (reference sequence). This CDR3 is CSARDQGEALNTGELFF.

The chain joins TRBV27 to TRBJ2-5; TCRdb picks TRBD2, but there is no DNA to check that call. Germline assignment: CDR1 MNHEY and CDR2 SMNVEV (reference sequence). This CDR3 region has 13 residues. The CDR3 spells CASSPMALETQYF.

The chain couples TRBV7-3 to TRBJ2-1; the D gene TCRdb calls, TRBD2, cannot be checked with no DNA. The CDR3 totals 15 residues. CDR1 is SGHTA, CDR2 FQGTGA, per germline. The CDR3 sequence is CASSLRLAGKDEQFF.

The V and J genes are TRBV12-3 or TRBV12-4 and TRBJ1-2; TCRdb designates TRBD1, a call that cannot be tested without DNA. The CDR3 is made up of 15 amino acids. CDR3 loop: CASSWVGVSPGGYTF.